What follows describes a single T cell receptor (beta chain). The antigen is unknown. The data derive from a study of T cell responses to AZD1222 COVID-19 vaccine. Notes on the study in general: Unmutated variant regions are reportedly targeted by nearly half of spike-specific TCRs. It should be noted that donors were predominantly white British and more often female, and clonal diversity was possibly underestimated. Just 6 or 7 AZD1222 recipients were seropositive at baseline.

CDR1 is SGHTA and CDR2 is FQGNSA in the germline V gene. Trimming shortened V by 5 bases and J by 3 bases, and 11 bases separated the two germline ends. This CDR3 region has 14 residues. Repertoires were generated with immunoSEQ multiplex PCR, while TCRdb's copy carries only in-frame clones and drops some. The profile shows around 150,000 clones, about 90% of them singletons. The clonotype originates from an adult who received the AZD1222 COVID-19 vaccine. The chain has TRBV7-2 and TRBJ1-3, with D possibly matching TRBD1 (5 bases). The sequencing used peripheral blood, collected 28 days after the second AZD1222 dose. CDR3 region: CASSLQGYGNTIYF. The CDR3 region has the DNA TGTGCCAGCAGCCTCCAGGGTTATGGAAACACCATATATTTT.